The source of this T cell receptor (beta chain) is a study of T cell responses to AZD1222 COVID-19 vaccine. Germline CDR1 SNHLY, CDR2 FYNNEI. The CDR3 runs to 13 residues. V lost 11 bases and J lost 8, with 21 bases in between. Data came from immunoSEQ multiplex PCR; TCRdb stores just in-frame clones and leaves some out. The repertoire holds roughly 120,000 clones, with approximately 90% as singletons. As for this clone: Its antigen is still unknown.

Study-wide points: Baseline serology detected seropositivity in only six AZD1222 recipients. Among spike-specific TCRs, nearly half reportedly target unmutated variant regions. Possibly, clonal diversity was underestimated; donors were largely white British and included more females.

The receptor was isolated from an adult who received the AZD1222 COVID-19 vaccine. The J gene is TRBJ1-2, the V gene TRBV2; weak D call: TRBD1 (5 bases). The specimen comprised peripheral blood, sampled 28 days after the second AZD1222 dose. CDR3 in amino acids: CALGGLGDQGYTF. The CDR3 DNA reads TGTGCCCTAGGCGGTTTGGGGGACCAAGGCTACACCTTC.